This T cell receptor beta chain was sequenced for a study of response to subunit inactivated influenza vaccine (dated by TCRdb to the late 2010s). Concerning the study at large: The study used deep quantitative T cell receptor repertoire profiling to track responses to a trivalent subunit inactivated influenza vaccine.

This clonotype was recorded a few times. Its antigen target is currently unknown. Base qualities are missing; no much larger clone stands one base away. Library creation used RT-PCR. These reads were obtained on an Illumina HiSeq 2500. The public reads were reanalyzed by TCRdb: fastp trimming at Q25, MiXCR alignment, in-frame beta chains only. Rows merge per CDR3 protein into single entries with the most common DNA and genes. A total of hundreds of thousands of distinct CDR3 sequences appear in this sample, 15% to 19% of them only once. The top ten hold roughly 12% of the sample. Trimming removed 9 bases from V and 0 bases from J, leaving 17 bases between the germline ends. Via the germline V gene (reference sequence), CDR1 is WNHNN and CDR2 SYGVQD. The CDR3 numbers 15 residues from cysteine through phenylalanine. Kept here is only the CDR3 DNA, which spans 45 bases and is read in frame from base 1. Broader findings and caveats from the paper: It was suggested by the authors that each seasonal influenza vaccination may recruit only a limited number of new T cells.

The source of this sequence is a man aged 50-60 years who received an inactivated influenza vaccine. Donor details come from another sample of the same person, matched by shared clones. The rearrangement joined TRBV10-1 to TRBJ1-2; the D gene lacks a confident call. The sample was PBMCs from blood, taken 11 to 12 days after vaccination. The CDR3: CASPLPGPTNYGYTF. The nucleotide sequence is TGCGCCAGTCCGTTGCCGGGCCCAACTAACTATGGCTACACCTTC.